The 14 T cell receptor beta chains in this list originate from one sample, sequenced in a study of cytomegalovirus exposure and HLA in healthy donors. PCR amplification relied on 60 Vbeta primers (plus 13 Jbeta primers). Some clones are missing from TCRdb's copy, which holds only in-frame ones; the method was immunoSEQ multiplex PCR. Found here are more than 65,000 clones; the top ten clones hold 2.5% to 3%. Sequencing used PBMCs. These receptors were collected from a man between 40 and 49 years old in good health and CMV-seronegative.

The chain joins TRBV7-9 to TRBJ2-1; the D gene is possibly TRBD2 (6 bases). The CDR3 contains 12 residues. V was trimmed by 5 bases and J by 8 bases, leaving 10 bases between them. The germline gives CDR1 SEHNR, CDR2 FQNEAQ (reference sequence). The DNA for the CDR3 is TGTGCCAGCAGCCACCCTAGCGATGAGCAGTTCTTC. Protein product: CASSHPSDEQFF.

The chain links TRBV9 to TRBJ2-5; TRBD2 is a possible D gene (7 bases). CDR1 and CDR2 from the germline V gene are SGDLS and YYNGEE. CDR3 length: 15 amino acids. Trimming pared 2 bases from V and 1 base from J, leaving 12 bases between. The CDR3 region has the DNA TGTGCCAGCAGCGTGCGAGGGGGGGGCCAAGAGACCCAGTACTTC. This encodes CASSVRGGGQETQYF.

V and J are TRBV10-2 and TRBJ1-5; D unclear. Germline CDR1 reads WSHSY; CDR2 reads SAAADI. V was cut by 7 bases and J by 7 bases, with 14 bases left in between. CDR3 length equals 13 residues. CDR3 in amino acids: CASTSGLAQPQHF. DNA for the CDR3: TGCGCCAGCACCTCCGGCCTAGCCCAGCCCCAGCATTTT.

This chain connects TRBV6-6 to TRBJ1-3; D remains ambiguous. The CDR3 length is 13 residues. The germline CDR1 and CDR2 sequences are MNHNY and SVGAGI (reference sequence). Trimming stripped 9 bases from V and 7 bases from J, with 16 bases between. Here the CDR3 reads CASMFGETNTIYF. CDR3 nucleotides: TGTGCCAGTATGTTCGGGGAAACGAACACCATATATTTT.

The V call is TRBV2, the J call TRBJ2-1; the match to TRBD1 covers 9 bases. This CDR3 has 13 residues. CDR1 is SNHLY and CDR2 is FYNNEI in the germline V gene. V shed 5 bases and J 6 bases; nucleotides not matched to a gene: 2. CDR3: CASSRTGVNEQFF. The CDR3 nucleotides are TGTGCCAGCAGTAGGACAGGGGTCAATGAGCAGTTCTTC.

The chain uses TRBV2 and TRBJ1-2; D unresolved. Looked up from germline, CDR1 is SNHLY and CDR2 is FYNNEI. The CDR3 is 12 amino acids. V lost 0 bases, J lost 8 bases, and 7 bases lay in between. The CDR3 region is CASSEAARGYTF. The CDR3 region has the DNA TGTGCCAGCAGTGAAGCGGCGCGGGGCTACACCTTC.

The chain links TRBV5-1 to TRBJ2-1; D perhaps matches TRBD2 (5 bases). CDR1 and CDR2 (germline): SGHRS, YFSETQ. This CDR3 spans 11 amino acids. The V and J ends lost 3 bases and 10 bases respectively, with 8 bases between them. For the CDR3, the DNA is TGCGCCAGCAGCTCCTCGGGGGAGCAGTTCTTC. Protein product: CASSSSGEQFF.

The rearrangement links TRBV10-2 to TRBJ1-1, with 9 positions matching TRBD1. Trimming took 7 bases from V and 5 from J; bases not matched to a gene: 8. The germline V gene encodes CDR1 WSHSY and CDR2 SAAADI. The CDR3 runs to 14 residues. CDR3 region: CASNPGTGWTEAFF. As DNA, the CDR3 is TGCGCCAGCAATCCCGGGACAGGGTGGACTGAAGCTTTCTTT.

The gene calls are TRBV18 and TRBJ1-1; no firm D call. The CDR3 has 14 residues. The V end was cut by 2 bases, the J end by 5 bases, with 12 bases between. Germline V gene sequence: CDR1 KGHSH, CDR2 LQKENI. CDR3 loop: CASSPVEGMTEAFF. The CDR3 nucleotides read TGTGCCAGCTCACCAGTGGAGGGAATGACTGAAGCTTTCTTT.

V usage is TRBV28 and J usage is TRBJ1-1, with D perhaps TRBD1 (5 bases). From germline, CDR1 is MDHEN and CDR2 SYDVKM. This CDR3 has 12 residues. Trimming shortened V by 8 bases and J by 2 bases, and 9 bases separated the two germline ends. CDR3 coding DNA: TGTGCCAGCGGACACCGTAACACTGAAGCTTTCTTT. It specifies CASGHRNTEAFF. The full variable domain, in which reference TRBV28 and TRBJ1-1 provide the parts outside the CDR3, is DVKVTQSSRYLVKRTGEKVFLECVQDMDHENMFWYRQDPGLGLRLIYFSYDVKMKEKGDIPEGYSVSREKKERFSLILESASTNQTSMYLCASGHRNTEAFFGQGTRLTVV.

V is TRBV19 and J is TRBJ1-1; 8 bases match TRBD1. There are 14 residues in the CDR3. V lost 5 bases and J lost 1; bases outside the gene matches: 3. CDR1 is LNHDA and CDR2 is SQIVND in the germline V gene (reference sequence). The CDR3 region is CASSLDRGNTEAFF. The DNA of the CDR3 is TGTGCCAGTAGTCTCGACAGGGGGAACACTGAAGCTTTCTTT.

The CDR3 DNA reads as TGTGCCAGCAGCCTAAACGGGGGACAGGCGACCGGGGAGCTGTTTTTT. This encodes CASSLNGGQATGELFF. The genes are TRBV7-3 and TRBJ2-2; 8 bases are shared with TRBD1. V was clipped by 5 bases and J by 5 bases; unmatched bases: 10. This CDR3 is built from 16 residues. Germline-derived CDR1 and CDR2 are SGHTA and FQGTGA.

The chain uses TRBV19 and TRBJ2-5; 9 bases are a match to TRBD1. The CDR3 is 14 amino acids. V trimming: 7 bases; J trimming: 4 bases; junction bases outside the gene matches: 7. The germline CDR1 and CDR2 sequences are LNHDA and SQIVND (reference sequence). The CDR3 region is CASTKGQGGETQYF. Written as DNA, the CDR3 is TGTGCCAGTACCAAGGGACAGGGAGGAGAGACCCAGTACTTC.

This chain joins TRBV30 and TRBJ2-5; D not certain. Germline CDR1 and CDR2: GTSNPN and SVGIG (reference sequence). This CDR3 has 13 amino acids. The V and J ends lost 1 base and 8 bases respectively, with 14 bases between them. The CDR3 DNA is TGTGCCTGGAGTGAAAATTCTCCGAGAACCCAGTACTTC. The encoded protein is CAWSENSPRTQYF.